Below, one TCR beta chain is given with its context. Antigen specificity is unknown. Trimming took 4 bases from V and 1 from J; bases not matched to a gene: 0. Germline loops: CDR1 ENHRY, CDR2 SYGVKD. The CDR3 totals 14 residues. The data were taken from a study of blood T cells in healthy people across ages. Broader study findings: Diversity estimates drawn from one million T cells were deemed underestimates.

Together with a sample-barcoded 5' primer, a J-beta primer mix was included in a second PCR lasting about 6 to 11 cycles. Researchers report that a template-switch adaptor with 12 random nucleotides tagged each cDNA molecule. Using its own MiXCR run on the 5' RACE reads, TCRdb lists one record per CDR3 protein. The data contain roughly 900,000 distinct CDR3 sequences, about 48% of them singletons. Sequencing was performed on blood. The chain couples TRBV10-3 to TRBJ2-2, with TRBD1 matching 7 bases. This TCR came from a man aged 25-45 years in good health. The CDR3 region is CAISGTGNTGELFF. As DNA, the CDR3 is TGTGCCATCAGTGGGACAGGGAACACCGGGGAGCTGTTTTTT.